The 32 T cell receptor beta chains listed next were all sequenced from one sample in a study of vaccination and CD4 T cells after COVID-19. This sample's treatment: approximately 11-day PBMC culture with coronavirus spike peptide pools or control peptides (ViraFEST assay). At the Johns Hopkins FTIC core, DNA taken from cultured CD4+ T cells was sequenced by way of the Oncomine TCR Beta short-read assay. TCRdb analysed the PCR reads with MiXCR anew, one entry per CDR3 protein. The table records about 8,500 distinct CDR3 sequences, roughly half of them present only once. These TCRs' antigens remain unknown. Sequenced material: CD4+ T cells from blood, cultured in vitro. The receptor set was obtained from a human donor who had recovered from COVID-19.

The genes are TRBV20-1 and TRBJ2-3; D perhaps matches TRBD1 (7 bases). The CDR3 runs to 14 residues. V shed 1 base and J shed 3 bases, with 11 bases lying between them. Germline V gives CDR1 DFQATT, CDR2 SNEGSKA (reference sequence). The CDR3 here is CSARGQGGTDTQYF. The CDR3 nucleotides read TGCAGTGCTAGAGGACAGGGAGGAACAGATACGCAGTATTTT.

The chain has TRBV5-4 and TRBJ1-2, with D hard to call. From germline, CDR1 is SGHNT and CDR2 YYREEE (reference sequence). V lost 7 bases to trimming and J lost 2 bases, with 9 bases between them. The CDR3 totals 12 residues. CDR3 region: CASGSENYGYTF. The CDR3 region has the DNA TGTGCCAGCGGGTCAGAAAACTATGGCTACACCTTC. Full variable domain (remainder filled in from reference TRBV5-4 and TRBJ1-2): ETGVTQSPTHLIKTRGQQVTLRCSSQSGHNTVSWYQQALGQGPQFIFQYYREEENGRGNFPPRFSGLQFPNYSSELNVNALELDDSALYLCASGSENYGYTFGSGTRLTVV.

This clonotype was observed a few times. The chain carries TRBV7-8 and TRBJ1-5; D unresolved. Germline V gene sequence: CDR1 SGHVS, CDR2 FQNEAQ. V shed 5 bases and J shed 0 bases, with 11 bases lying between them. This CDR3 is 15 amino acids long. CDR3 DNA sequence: TGTGCCAGCAGCCAATACGGGAGTAGCAATCAGCCCCAGCATTTT. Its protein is CASSQYGSSNQPQHF.

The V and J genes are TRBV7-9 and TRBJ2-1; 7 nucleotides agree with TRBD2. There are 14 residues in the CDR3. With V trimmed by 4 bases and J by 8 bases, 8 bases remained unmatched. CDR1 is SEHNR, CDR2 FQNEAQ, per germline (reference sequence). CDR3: CASSSRLAFHEQFF. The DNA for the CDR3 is TGTGCCAGCAGCTCACGACTAGCTTTCCATGAGCAGTTCTTC.

In nucleotides, the CDR3 is TGTGCCAGCAGCCGCTCTAGCGGGGACACCTACGAGCAGTACTTC. Its translation: CASSRSSGDTYEQYF. The chain employs TRBV7-2 and TRBJ2-7, with 9 bases fitting TRBD2. The germline CDR1 and CDR2 sequences are SGHTA and FQGNSA. This CDR3 region has 15 residues. Losses at the gene ends were 5 bases for V and 2 bases for J; bases not matched to a gene: 7.

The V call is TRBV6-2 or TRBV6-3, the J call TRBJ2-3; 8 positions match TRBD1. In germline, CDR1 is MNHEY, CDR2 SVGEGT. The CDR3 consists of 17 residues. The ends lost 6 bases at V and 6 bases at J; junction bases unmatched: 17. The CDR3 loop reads CASRQFGGTGTPDTQYF. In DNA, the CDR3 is TGTGCCAGCAGACAGTTTGGGGGGACAGGCACCCCGGATACGCAGTATTTT.

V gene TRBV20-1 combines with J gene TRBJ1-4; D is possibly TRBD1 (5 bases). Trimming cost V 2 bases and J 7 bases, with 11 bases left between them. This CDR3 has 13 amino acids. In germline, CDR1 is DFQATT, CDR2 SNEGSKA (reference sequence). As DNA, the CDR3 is TGCAGTGCTAGACAGGGAATGGGTGAAAAACTGTTTTTT. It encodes CSARQGMGEKLFF.

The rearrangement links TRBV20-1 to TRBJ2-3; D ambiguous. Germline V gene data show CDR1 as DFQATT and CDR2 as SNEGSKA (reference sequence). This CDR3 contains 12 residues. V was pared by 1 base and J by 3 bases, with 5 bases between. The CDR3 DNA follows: TGCAGTGCTAGAGTGGGTACAGATACGCAGTATTTT. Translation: CSARVGTDTQYF.

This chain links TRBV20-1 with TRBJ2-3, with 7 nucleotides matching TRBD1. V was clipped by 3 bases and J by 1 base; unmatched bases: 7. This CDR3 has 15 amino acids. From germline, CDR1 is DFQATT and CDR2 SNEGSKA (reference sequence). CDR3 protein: CSASYEGAGTDTQYF. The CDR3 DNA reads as TGCAGTGCTAGTTATGAGGGGGCGGGCACAGATACGCAGTATTTT.

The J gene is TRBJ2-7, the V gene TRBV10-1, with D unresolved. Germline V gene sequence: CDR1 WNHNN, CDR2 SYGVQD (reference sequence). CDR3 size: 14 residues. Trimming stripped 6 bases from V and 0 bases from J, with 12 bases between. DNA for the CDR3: TGCGCCAGCAGGGTGTTCAGGACCTCCTACGAGCAGTACTTC. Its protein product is CASRVFRTSYEQYF.

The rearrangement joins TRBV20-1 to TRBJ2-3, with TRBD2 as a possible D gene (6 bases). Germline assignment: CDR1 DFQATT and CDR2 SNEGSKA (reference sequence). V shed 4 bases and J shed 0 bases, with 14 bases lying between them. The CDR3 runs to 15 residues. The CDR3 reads CSATRKGGSTDTQYF. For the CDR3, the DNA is TGCAGTGCTACTCGTAAGGGAGGTAGCACAGATACGCAGTATTTT.

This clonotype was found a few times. DNA for the CDR3: TGCAGTGCCTCAGGGGGCCTTGGGGAAAAACTGTTTTTT. It specifies CSASGGLGEKLFF. The V and J genes are TRBV20-1 and TRBJ1-4; 8 bases map to TRBD1. After removal of 6 bases from V and 8 bases from J, the junction contained 8 bases not matched to a gene. There are 13 residues in the CDR3. Germline CDR1 and CDR2: DFQATT and SNEGSKA (reference sequence).

The CDR3 loop is CASSQDLAGGQETQYF. The CDR3 nucleotides are TGTGCCAGCAGCCAAGATCTAGCGGGGGGCCAAGAGACCCAGTACTTC. The chain recombines TRBV4-2 with TRBJ2-5, with 11 bases that match TRBD2. V gave up 0 bases and J gave up 1 base; unmatched junction bases: 1. Germline CDR1 LGHNA, CDR2 YNFKEQ. This CDR3 spans 16 amino acids.

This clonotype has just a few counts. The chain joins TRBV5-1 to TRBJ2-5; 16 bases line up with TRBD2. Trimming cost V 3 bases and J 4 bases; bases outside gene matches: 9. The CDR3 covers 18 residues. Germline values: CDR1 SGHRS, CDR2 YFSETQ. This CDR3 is CASSWGLAGGPGRETQYF. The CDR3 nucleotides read TGCGCCAGCAGCTGGGGACTAGCGGGAGGGCCGGGGCGAGAGACCCAGTACTTC.

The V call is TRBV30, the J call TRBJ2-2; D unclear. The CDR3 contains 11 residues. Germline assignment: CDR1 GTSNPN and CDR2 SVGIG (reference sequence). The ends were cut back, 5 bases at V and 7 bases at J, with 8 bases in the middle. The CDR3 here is CAWGWGGELFF. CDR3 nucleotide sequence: TGTGCCTGGGGTTGGGGCGGGGAGCTGTTTTTT.

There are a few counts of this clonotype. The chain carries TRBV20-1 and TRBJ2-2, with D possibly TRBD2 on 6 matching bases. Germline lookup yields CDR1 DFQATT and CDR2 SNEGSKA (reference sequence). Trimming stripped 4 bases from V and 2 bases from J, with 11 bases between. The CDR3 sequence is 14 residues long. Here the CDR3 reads CSAIADLNTGELFF. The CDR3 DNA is TGCAGTGCTATAGCGGACCTAAACACCGGGGAGCTGTTTTTT.

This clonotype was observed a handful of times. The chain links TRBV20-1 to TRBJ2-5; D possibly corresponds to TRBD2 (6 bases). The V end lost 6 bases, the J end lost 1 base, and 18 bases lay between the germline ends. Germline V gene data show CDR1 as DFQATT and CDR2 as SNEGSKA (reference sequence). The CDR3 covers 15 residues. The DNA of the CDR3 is TGCAGTGCAACTAGCCCCGGAAAGGTCCAAGAGACCCAGTACTTC. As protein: CSATSPGKVQETQYF.

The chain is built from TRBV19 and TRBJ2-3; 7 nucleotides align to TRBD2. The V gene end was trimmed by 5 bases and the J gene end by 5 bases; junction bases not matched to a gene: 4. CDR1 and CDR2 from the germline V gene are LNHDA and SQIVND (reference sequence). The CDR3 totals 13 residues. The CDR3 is CASSLGEGDTQYF. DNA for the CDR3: TGTGCCAGTAGTTTGGGGGAGGGAGATACGCAGTATTTT.

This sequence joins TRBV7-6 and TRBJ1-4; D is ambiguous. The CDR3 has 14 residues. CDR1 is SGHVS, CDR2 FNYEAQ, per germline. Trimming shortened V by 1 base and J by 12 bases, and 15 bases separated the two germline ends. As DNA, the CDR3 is TGTGCCAGCAGCTTAGTCCTGGGCCCGGCGGAACTGTTTTTT. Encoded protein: CASSLVLGPAELFF.

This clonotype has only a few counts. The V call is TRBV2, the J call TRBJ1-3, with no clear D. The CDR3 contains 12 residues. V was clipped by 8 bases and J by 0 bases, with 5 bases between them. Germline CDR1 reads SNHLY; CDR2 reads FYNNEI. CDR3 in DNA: TGTGCCAGCGGAAGCTCTGGAAACACCATATATTTT. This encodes CASGSSGNTIYF.

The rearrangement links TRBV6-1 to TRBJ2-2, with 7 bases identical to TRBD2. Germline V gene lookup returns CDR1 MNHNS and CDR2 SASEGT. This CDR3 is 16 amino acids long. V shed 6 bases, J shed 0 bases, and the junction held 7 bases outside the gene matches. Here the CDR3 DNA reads TGTGCCAGCAGCCCCTCACTAGCGACGAACACCGGGGAGCTGTTTTTT. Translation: CASSPSLATNTGELFF.

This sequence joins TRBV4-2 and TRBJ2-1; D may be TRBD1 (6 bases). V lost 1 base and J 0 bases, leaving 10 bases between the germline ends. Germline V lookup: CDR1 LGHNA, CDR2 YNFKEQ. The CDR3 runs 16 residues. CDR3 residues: CASSQAGRGSYNEQFF. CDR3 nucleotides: TGTGCCAGCAGCCAAGCCGGCAGGGGCTCCTACAATGAGCAGTTCTTC.

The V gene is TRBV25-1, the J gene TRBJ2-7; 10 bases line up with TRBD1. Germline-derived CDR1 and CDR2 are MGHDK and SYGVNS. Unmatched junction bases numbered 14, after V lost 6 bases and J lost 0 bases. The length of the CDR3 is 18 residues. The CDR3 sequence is CASRGTGAGRGFSYEQYF. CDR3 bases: TGTGCCAGCAGGGGGACAGGGGCCGGCCGTGGATTCTCCTACGAGCAGTACTTC.

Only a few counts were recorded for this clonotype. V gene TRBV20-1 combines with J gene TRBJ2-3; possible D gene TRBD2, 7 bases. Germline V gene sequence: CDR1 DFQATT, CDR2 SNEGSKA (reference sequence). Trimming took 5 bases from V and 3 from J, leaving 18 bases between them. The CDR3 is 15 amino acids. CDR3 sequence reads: CSAGSGGGGTDTQYF. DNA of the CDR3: TGCAGTGCTGGCTCAGGAGGGGGGGGTACAGATACGCAGTATTTT.

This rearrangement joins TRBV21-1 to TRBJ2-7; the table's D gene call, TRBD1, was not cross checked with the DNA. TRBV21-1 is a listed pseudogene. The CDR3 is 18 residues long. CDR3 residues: CASTIGQEATPFICEQYF. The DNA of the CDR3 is TGTGCCAGCACCATCGGACAGGAAGCTACTCCCTTTATCTGCGAGCAGTACTTC.

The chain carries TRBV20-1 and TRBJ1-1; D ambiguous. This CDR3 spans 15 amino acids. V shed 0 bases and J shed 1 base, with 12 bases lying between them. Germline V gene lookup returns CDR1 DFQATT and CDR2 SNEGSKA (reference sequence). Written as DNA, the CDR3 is TGCAGTGCTAGAGACTATACATCCGGGAACACTGAAGCTTTCTTT. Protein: CSARDYTSGNTEAFF.

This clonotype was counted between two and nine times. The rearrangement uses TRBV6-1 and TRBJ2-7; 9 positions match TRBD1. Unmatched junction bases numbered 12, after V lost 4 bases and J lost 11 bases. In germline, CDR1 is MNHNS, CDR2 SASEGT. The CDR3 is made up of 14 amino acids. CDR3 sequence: CASSGGQGVNGEYF. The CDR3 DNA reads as TGTGCCAGCAGTGGGGGACAGGGTGTCAACGGGGAGTACTTC.

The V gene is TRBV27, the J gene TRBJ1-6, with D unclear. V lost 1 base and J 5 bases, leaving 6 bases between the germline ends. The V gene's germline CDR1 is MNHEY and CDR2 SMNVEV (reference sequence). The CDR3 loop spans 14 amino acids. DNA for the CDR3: TGTGCCAGCAGTTTATTAGGGAATAATTCACCCCTCCACTTT. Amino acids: CASSLLGNNSPLHF.

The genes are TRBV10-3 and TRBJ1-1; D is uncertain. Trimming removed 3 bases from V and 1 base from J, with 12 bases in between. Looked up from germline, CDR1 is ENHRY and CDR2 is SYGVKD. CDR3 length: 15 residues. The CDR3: CAISELAWANTEAFF. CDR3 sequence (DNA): TGTGCCATCAGTGAATTAGCCTGGGCGAACACTGAAGCTTTCTTT.

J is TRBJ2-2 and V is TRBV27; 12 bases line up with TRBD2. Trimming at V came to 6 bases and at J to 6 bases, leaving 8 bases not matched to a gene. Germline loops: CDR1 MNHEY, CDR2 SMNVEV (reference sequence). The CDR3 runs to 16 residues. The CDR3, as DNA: TGTGCCAGCAGGACTAGCGGGAGAGGGGACCCCGGGGAGCTGTTTTTT. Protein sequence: CASRTSGRGDPGELFF.

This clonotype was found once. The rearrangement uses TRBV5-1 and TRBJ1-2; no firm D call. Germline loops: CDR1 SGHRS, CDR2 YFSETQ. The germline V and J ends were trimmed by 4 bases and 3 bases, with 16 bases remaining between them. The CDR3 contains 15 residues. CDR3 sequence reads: CASSPIGQLYYGYTF. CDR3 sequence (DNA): TGCGCCAGCAGCCCCATAGGGCAGCTATACTATGGCTACACCTTC. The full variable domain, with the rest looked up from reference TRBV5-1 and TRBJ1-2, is KAGVTQTPRYLIKTRGQQVTLSCSPISGHRSVSWYQQTPGQGLQFLFEYFSETQRNKGNFPGRFSGRQFSNSRSEMNVSTLELGDSALYLCASSPIGQLYYGYTFGSGTRLTVV.

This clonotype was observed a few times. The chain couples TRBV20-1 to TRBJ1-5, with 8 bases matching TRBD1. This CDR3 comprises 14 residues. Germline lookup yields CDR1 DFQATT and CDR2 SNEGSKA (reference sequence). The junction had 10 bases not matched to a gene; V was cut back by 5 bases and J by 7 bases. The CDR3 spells CSAREGTGIQPQHF. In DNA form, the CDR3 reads TGCAGTGCTCGGGAGGGGACAGGTATACAGCCCCAGCATTTT.